Sequencing of this T cell receptor (beta chain) was carried out in a study of PD-1 blockade in classical Hodgkin lymphoma. Germline CDR1 MNHNY, CDR2 SVGAGI (reference sequence). The CDR3 consists of 14 residues. J was trimmed by 6 bases and V by 4 bases; bases with no gene match: 7. Assay used: immunoSEQ multiplex PCR; TCRdb lists only in-frame clones, some missing. The data hold more than 70,000 clones, with around nine tenths observed a single time. Relapse after autologous stem cell transplantation occurred in every patient, and brentuximab vedotin exposure varied. The sequencing here drew on peripheral blood mononuclear cells (PBMCs), taken before the second cycle of nivolumab. V and J are TRBV6-6 and TRBJ2-7, with TRBD1 matching 9 bases. The clonotype was recovered from a human donor with classical Hodgkin lymphoma. DNA of the CDR3: TGTGCCAGCAGTTCGGGACAGGGAATAGGCGAGCAGTACTTC. This sequence encodes CASSSGQGIGEQYF.